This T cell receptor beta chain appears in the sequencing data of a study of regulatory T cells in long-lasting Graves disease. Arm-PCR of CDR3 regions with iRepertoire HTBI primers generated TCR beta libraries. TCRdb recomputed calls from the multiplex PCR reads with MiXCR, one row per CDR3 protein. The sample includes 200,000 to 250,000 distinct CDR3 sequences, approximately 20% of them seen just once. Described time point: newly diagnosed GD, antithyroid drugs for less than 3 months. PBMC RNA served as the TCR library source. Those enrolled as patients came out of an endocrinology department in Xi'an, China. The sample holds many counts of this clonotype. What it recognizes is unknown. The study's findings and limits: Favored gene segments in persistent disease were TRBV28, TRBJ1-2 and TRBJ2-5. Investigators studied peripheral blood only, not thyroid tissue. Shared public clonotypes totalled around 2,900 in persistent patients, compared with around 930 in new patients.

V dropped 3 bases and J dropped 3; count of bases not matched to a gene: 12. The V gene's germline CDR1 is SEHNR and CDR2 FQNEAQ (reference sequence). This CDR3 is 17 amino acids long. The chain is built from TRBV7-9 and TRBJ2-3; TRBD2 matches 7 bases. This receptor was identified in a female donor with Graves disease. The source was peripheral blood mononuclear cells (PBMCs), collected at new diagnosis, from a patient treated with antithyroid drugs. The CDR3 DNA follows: TGTGCCAGCAGCTTGAGAAGGGGAGGCGGGAGAACAGATACGCAGTATTTT. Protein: CASSLRRGGGRTDTQYF.